This T cell receptor beta chain was captured in a study of blood T cells in healthy people across ages. Primers used in a second PCR of roughly 7 to 11 cycles were a sample-barcoded 5' primer and a J-beta primer mix. Each CDR3 protein is one row after TCRdb ran MiXCR on the 5' RACE reads. Of about 830,000 distinct CDR3 sequences listed, approximately 59% are singletons. The V end lost 0 bases, the J end lost 7 bases, and 13 bases lay between the germline ends. This CDR3 region has 14 residues. This sequence originates from a man aged 30-40 years in good health. This chain uses TRBV12-3 or TRBV12-4 with TRBJ2-7; D is undetermined. The sequenced sample was blood. Here the CDR3 reads CASSLATSYNEQYF. The CDR3 nucleotides read TGTGCCAGCAGTTTAGCGACTTCATACAATGAGCAGTACTTC.